This is a list of T cell receptor beta chains from one sample in a study of T cell responses to AZD1222 COVID-19 vaccine. Repertoires were generated with immunoSEQ multiplex PCR, while TCRdb's copy carries only in-frame clones and drops some. The sample yields about 190,000 clones, roughly 88% seen once. The specimen comprised peripheral blood, sampled on day 0 of AZD1222 vaccination. These receptors all stem from an adult in good health. Each CDR3 is given with its conserved first and last residue. The D gene is left open where the match is weak. Size is omitted from some rows. Given values are once, few, many or a class for expanded clones.

>TRBV5-1|NA|TRBJ2-1|TRBD1
TGCGCCAGCAGCTTGGTACAGGGGACCTACAATGAGCAGTTCTTC
CASSLVQGTYNEQFF
>TRBV28|NA|TRBJ2-7|TRBD1
TGTGCCAGCAGTCTCTGGACAGGGCTTAACGAGCAGTACTTC
CASSLWTGLNEQYF
>TRBV9|NA|TRBJ1-1|TRBD1
TGTGCCAGCAGCGTAGGAGACAGGGGTGGGAACACTGAAGCTTTCTTT
CASSVGDRGGNTEAFF
>TRBV5-1|NA|TRBJ2-3|NA
TGCGCCAGCAGCTTGCGGGGAGTAGCTACAGATACGCAGTATTTT
CASSLRGVATDTQYF
>TRBV6-2/TRBV6-3|NA|TRBJ2-7|NA
TGTGCCAGCAGTTACTACTTCGAGCAGTACTTC
CASSYYFEQYF
>TRBV10-3|NA|TRBJ1-5|NA
TGTGCCATCGGGCGGGGGGCGGATCAGCCCCAGCATTTT
CAIGRGADQPQHF
>TRBV5-4|NA|TRBJ1-1|TRBD1
TGTGCCAGCAGCTGGGGTATTCCCGACAGGGGCACTGAAGCTTTCTTT
CASSWGIPDRGTEAFF
>TRBV4-2|NA|TRBJ2-7|NA
TGTGCCAGCAGCTCGACTTACGAGCAGTACTTC
CASSSTYEQYF
>TRBV20-1|NA|TRBJ1-4|NA
TGCAGTGCTAGAGACAGGTGGAAACTGTTTTTT
CSARDRWKLFF
>TRBV9|NA|TRBJ2-5|NA
TGTGCCAGCAGCGTAGAGGGCAGCCCAGGTACGAGGGCCCAGTACTTC
CASSVEGSPGTRAQYF
>TRBV9|NA|TRBJ1-4|NA
TGTGCCAGCAGCGTCTTCGGTTCAACTAATGAAAAACTGTTTTTT
CASSVFGSTNEKLFF
>TRBV7-3|NA|TRBJ2-3|TRBD2
TGTGCCAGCAGCTCCTTAGCGGGATTAACGGATACGCAGTATTTT
CASSSLAGLTDTQYF
>TRBV7-2|NA|TRBJ1-5|NA
TGTGCCAGCAGCCGTGGGACCGCTTTGGGAAACCAGCCCCAGCATTTT
CASSRGTALGNQPQHF
>TRBV28|NA|TRBJ1-5|NA
TGTGCCAGCAGACAGGGAGGTCAGCCCCAGCATTTT
CASRQGGQPQHF
>TRBV13|NA|TRBJ1-1|NA
TGTGCCAGCAGCCGAACCGACACTGAAGCTTTCTTT
CASSRTDTEAFF
>TRBV9|NA|TRBJ2-7|TRBD2
TGTGCCAGCAGCGTAGCTAGCGGGTTCTACGAGCAGTACTTC
CASSVASGFYEQYF
>TRBV5-4|NA|TRBJ1-3|TRBD1
TGTGCCAGCAGCCAAAACACAGGGGTCGGAAACACCATATATTTT
CASSQNTGVGNTIYF
>TRBV5-8|NA|TRBJ1-2|NA
TGTGCCAGCAGCTTGAGGGAAGCTAACTATGGCTACACCTTC
CASSLREANYGYTF
>TRBV28|NA|TRBJ1-5|TRBD1
TGTGCCAGCAGTACCCGACAGGGGTTGCTGGTCGATCAGCCCCAGCATTTT
CASSTRQGLLVDQPQHF
>TRBV12-3/TRBV12-4|NA|TRBJ1-1|TRBD1
TGTGCCAGCAGTTTCGGACAGGGCACTGAAGCTTTCTTT
CASSFGQGTEAFF
>TRBV29-1|NA|TRBJ1-1|NA
TGCAGCGTTGAACAGGGGTCTGAAGCTTTCTTT
CSVEQGSEAFF
>TRBV7-9|once|TRBJ2-1|NA
TGTGCCAGCAGCTTAGTGGGCACCCGCTCCTACAATGAGCAGTTCTTC
CASSLVGTRSYNEQFF
>TRBV5-1|once|TRBJ1-2|TRBD1
TGCGCCAGCAGCGCAGGAACATTGGACAGGGAACGGTATGGCTACACCTTC
CASSAGTLDRERYGYTF
>TRBV2|NA|TRBJ1-3|NA
TGTGCCAGCAGTGCAGGGCTTGGAAACACCATATATTTT
CASSAGLGNTIYF
>TRBV3-1/TRBV3-2|NA|TRBJ1-2|NA
TGTGCCAGCAGCCAAGGGTGGTATCCCAACTATGGCTACACCTTC
CASSQGWYPNYGYTF
>TRBV2|NA|TRBJ2-1|TRBD2
TGTGCCAGCATAGGACTAGCGGGAGGCAATGAGCAGTTCTTC
CASIGLAGGNEQFF
>TRBV19|NA|TRBJ2-6|NA
TGCGCCAGTAGTAAGTGGACGGCGGAAAGTCCTGGGGCCAACGTCCTGACTTTC
CASSKWTAESPGANVLTF
>TRBV12-3/TRBV12-4|NA|TRBJ2-7|NA
TGTGCCAGCAGTGGGGTGGGGTACGAGCAGTACTTC
CASSGVGYEQYF
>TRBV11-3|NA|TRBJ2-1|NA
TGTGCCAGCAGCTTGGGGTTAAACCATCGCAATGAGCAGTTCTTC
CASSLGLNHRNEQFF
>TRBV12-5|NA|TRBJ2-2|NA
TGTGCTAGTGGTTCGGGACTCCACACCGGGGAGCTGTTTTTT
CASGSGLHTGELFF
>TRBV19|NA|TRBJ2-1|TRBD2
TGTGCCAGTAGTATACCCACTAGCGATGTAACCTACAATGAGCAGTTCTTC
CASSIPTSDVTYNEQFF
>TRBV15|NA|TRBJ1-6|NA
TGTGCCACCAGCAGAGATAGGGTCTCCTCCTATAATTCACCCCTCCACTTT
CATSRDRVSSYNSPLHF
>TRBV9|once|TRBJ1-3|NA
TGTGCCAGCAGTGAGGGTGCTGGAATCTCTGGAAACACCATATATTTT
CASSEGAGISGNTIYF
>TRBV6-5|NA|TRBJ2-2|TRBD2
TGTGCCAGCAGCGGGACTAGCGGACACACCGGGGAGCTGTTTTTT
CASSGTSGHTGELFF
>TRBV5-5|NA|TRBJ2-7|NA
TGTGCCAGCAGCTTGTGGTTTGAAGCTTTCTACGAGCAGTACTTC
CASSLWFEAFYEQYF
>TRBV6-1|NA|TRBJ2-1|NA
TGTGCCAGCAGTGAACTAACTTCCTCAGTGGGTGAGCAGTTCTTC
CASSELTSSVGEQFF
>TRBV12-5|once|TRBJ1-2|NA
TGTGCTAGTGGACCAAGGGGCACCTTC
CASGPRGTF
>TRBV5-1|NA|TRBJ1-4|TRBD1
TGCGCCAGCAGCTCTCAGGGGGCAGAAAAACTGTTTTTT
CASSSQGAEKLFF
>TRBV29-1|NA|TRBJ2-1|NA
TGCAGCGTTGCCGGGACTCTATCCTACAATGAGCAGTTCTTC
CSVAGTLSYNEQFF
>TRBV6-5|NA|TRBJ2-1|NA
TGTGCCAGCAGTTACTCTGGTTCCTACAATGAGCAGTTCTTC
CASSYSGSYNEQFF
>TRBV27|NA|TRBJ1-1|NA
TGTGCCAGCAGTTTAAAGGGGGGAGGGAACACTGAAGCTTTCTTT
CASSLKGGGNTEAFF
>TRBV5-1|NA|TRBJ2-3|NA
TGCGCCAGCAGCTTGCGAGCAACGGAAGATACGCAGTATTTT
CASSLRATEDTQYF
>TRBV6-5|NA|TRBJ2-3|NA
TGTGCCAGCAGTTACACCCGGACAGCTAGCACAGATACGCAGTATTTT
CASSYTRTASTDTQYF
>TRBV6-2/TRBV6-3|NA|TRBJ1-6|TRBD1
TGTGCCAGCAGTCCGACAGGGGTTGGTTCACCCCTCCACTTT
CASSPTGVGSPLHF
>TRBV7-2|NA|TRBJ2-2|TRBD1
TGTGCCAGCAGCACAGGGACAGGGAGTATCGGGGAGCTGTTTTTT
CASSTGTGSIGELFF
>TRBV28|NA|TRBJ1-1|NA
TGTGCCAGCAGTTCCTCAGGGTTGAACACTGAAGCTTTCTTT
CASSSSGLNTEAFF
>TRBV7-8|NA|TRBJ2-2|NA
TGTGCCAGCAGCTTAGACCGGGACGTATACACCGGGGAGCTGTTTTTT
CASSLDRDVYTGELFF
>TRBV9|NA|TRBJ1-2|NA
TGTGCCAGCAATAGGGTTCATTCGGGCTACACCTTC
CASNRVHSGYTF
>TRBV9|NA|TRBJ2-2|TRBD1
TGTGCCAGCAGCGACGTAGGGGGCGCGTTGGACACCGGGGAGCTGTTTTTT
CASSDVGGALDTGELFF
>TRBV5-6|NA|TRBJ1-3|NA
TGTGCCAGCAGCTTGAACAGAGCATACTCTGGAAACACCATATATTTT
CASSLNRAYSGNTIYF
>TRBV5-1|NA|TRBJ2-1|NA
TGCGCCAGCAGCTTAACTCCGGGAGGCAGGGGGAATGAGCAGTTCTTC
CASSLTPGGRGNEQFF
>TRBV5-1|few|TRBJ1-1|NA
TGCGCCAGCGGGGCGGGGTCGGCCCATGGAACTGAAGCTTTCTTT
CASGAGSAHGTEAFF
>TRBV3-1/TRBV3-2|NA|TRBJ1-1|NA
TGTGCCAGCAGCCAAGGGAGTTTTACTGAAGCTTTCTTT
CASSQGSFTEAFF
>TRBV6-1|NA|TRBJ1-2|NA
TGTGCCAGCAGTGACGTGTGGGCTGGCTACACCTTC
CASSDVWAGYTF
>TRBV7-7|NA|TRBJ1-4|TRBD1
TGTGCCAGCAGCCGGGACAGGGGCGAAAAACTGTTTTTT
CASSRDRGEKLFF
>TRBV27|NA|TRBJ1-5|TRBD1
TGTGCCAGCAGTCGACGGGACAGACAATATAGCAATCAGCCCCAGCATTTT
CASSRRDRQYSNQPQHF
>TRBV9|NA|TRBJ1-1|NA
TGTGCCAGCAGCGTAGCCCCACAGGGCCAGAACACTGAAGCTTTCTTT
CASSVAPQGQNTEAFF
>TRBV19|NA|TRBJ2-1|NA
TGTGCCAGTAGTATATCCCTAGGAGCCTTCAATGAGCAGTTCTTC
CASSISLGAFNEQFF